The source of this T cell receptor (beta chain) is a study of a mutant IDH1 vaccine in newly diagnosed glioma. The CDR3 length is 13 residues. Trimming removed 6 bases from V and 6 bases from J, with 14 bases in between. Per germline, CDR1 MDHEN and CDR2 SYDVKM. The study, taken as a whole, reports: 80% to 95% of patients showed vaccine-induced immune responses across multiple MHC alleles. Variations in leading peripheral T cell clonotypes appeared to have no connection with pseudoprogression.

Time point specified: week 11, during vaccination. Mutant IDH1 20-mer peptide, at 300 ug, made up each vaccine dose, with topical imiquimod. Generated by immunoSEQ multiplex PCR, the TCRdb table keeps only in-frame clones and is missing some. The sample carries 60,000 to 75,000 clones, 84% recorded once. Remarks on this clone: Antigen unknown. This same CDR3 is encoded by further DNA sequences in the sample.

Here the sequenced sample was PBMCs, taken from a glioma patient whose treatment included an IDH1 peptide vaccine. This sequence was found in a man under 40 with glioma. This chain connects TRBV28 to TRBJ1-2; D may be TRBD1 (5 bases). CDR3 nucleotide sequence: TGTGCCAGCAGCTTACGGCAGGGTGATGGCTACACCTTC. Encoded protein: CASSLRQGDGYTF.